This T cell receptor (beta chain) came from a study of cytomegalovirus exposure and HLA in healthy donors. It was with 60 Vbeta and 13 Jbeta primers that the PCR ran. Assay: immunoSEQ multiplex PCR; the TCRdb copy retains only in-frame clones and omits some. This sample has 150,000 to 200,000 clones, with 80% found just once. V shed 0 bases and J shed 8 bases, with 19 bases lying between them. Germline-derived CDR1 and CDR2 are SNHLY and FYNNEI. The CDR3 consists of 16 residues. The receptor comes from a boy aged 5-17 years in good health and CMV-seronegative. This chain links TRBV2 with TRBJ1-2, with D unresolved. Sample: PBMCs. CDR3 in DNA: TGTGCCAGCAGTGAAGCTTCAGGAGGGAGTTGGTGGGGCTACACCTTC. Residues: CASSEASGGSWWGYTF. The full variable domain, with the rest looked up from reference TRBV2 and TRBJ1-2, is EPEVTQTPSHQVTQMGQEVILRCVPISNHLYFYWYRQILGQKVEFLVSFYNNEISEKSEIFDDQFSVERPDGSNFTLKIRSTKLEDSAMYFCASSEASGGSWWGYTFGSGTRLTVV.